Each of the 12 T cell receptor beta chains below was sequenced from the same sample in a study of blood T cell repertoires in COVID-19. Measured with immunoSEQ multiplex PCR; TCRdb has only the in-frame clones, and not every one. The sample lists 150,000 to 200,000 clones; approximately 85% were seen once. Sequenced input: peripheral blood. Receptor source: a man in his 60s who had recovered from COVID-19.

The chain is built from TRBV19 and TRBJ1-2; TRBD1 agrees at 8 bases. This CDR3 region has 13 residues. Germline CDR1 LNHDA, CDR2 SQIVND (reference sequence). V shed 7 bases, J shed 7 bases, and the junction held 8 bases outside the gene matches. In DNA, the CDR3 is TGTGCCAGTATTGCAGGGGGCAGCTCTGGCTACACCTTC. Translated: CASIAGGSSGYTF.

The chain combines TRBV30 with TRBJ2-6; 7 nucleotides match TRBD2. In germline, CDR1 is GTSNPN, CDR2 SVGIG (reference sequence). This CDR3 is built from 17 residues. V was clipped by 2 bases and J by 0 bases; unmatched bases: 7. As DNA, the CDR3 is TGTGCCTGGAGTCGGTGGGGGGGTAGCTCTGGGGCCAACGTCCTGACTTTC. It is translated as CAWSRWGGSSGANVLTF.

The gene calls are TRBV3-1 (or the pseudogene TRBV3-2) and TRBJ1-4; unclear D gene. The germline V gene has CDR1 LGHDT and CDR2 YNNKEL (reference sequence). The V end was cut by 6 bases, the J end by 10 bases, with 12 bases between. This CDR3 spans 12 amino acids. CDR3 DNA sequence: TGTGCCAGCAGGGCTAGCGGAGGAAAACTGTTTTTT. It translates to CASRASGGKLFF.

The V call is TRBV30, the J call TRBJ2-3; 11 positions agree with TRBD2. Losses at the gene ends were 3 bases for V and 11 bases for J; bases not matched to a gene: 10. Germline values: CDR1 GTSNPN, CDR2 SVGIG (reference sequence). The CDR3 loop spans 14 amino acids. The CDR3 is CAWRIAGGPVGQYF. Written as DNA, the CDR3 is TGTGCCTGGAGAATAGCGGGGGGGCCTGTGGGGCAGTATTTT.

The chain has TRBV27 and TRBJ2-1; TRBD1 might be the D (5 bases). The CDR3 totals 16 residues. Germline assignment: CDR1 MNHEY and CDR2 SMNVEV (reference sequence). Trimming removed 6 bases from V and 4 bases from J, with 19 bases in between. This CDR3 is CASRPVGVVGYNEQFF. The CDR3 bases are TGTGCCAGCAGGCCCGTAGGGGTAGTTGGGTACAATGAGCAGTTCTTC.

The V and J genes are TRBV5-8 and TRBJ1-6; 11 bases are shared with TRBD1. Germline CDR1 and CDR2: SGHTS and YDEGEE. V trimming: 4 bases; J trimming: 11 bases; junction bases outside the gene matches: 5. The CDR3 loop spans 14 amino acids. CDR3 nucleotides: TGTGCCAGCAGCCCGGGACAGGGGGGTCCACCCCTCCACTTT. It encodes CASSPGQGGPPLHF.

The V and J genes are TRBV5-8 and TRBJ1-1; D perhaps matches TRBD1 (6 bases). Germline V lookup: CDR1 SGHTS, CDR2 YDEGEE. CDR3 size: 15 residues. Trimming removed 0 bases at V and 3 bases at J, with 12 bases between. The CDR3 is CASSLAADSDTEAFF. As DNA, the CDR3 is TGTGCCAGCAGCTTGGCTGCGGACAGCGACACTGAAGCTTTCTTT.

The chain combines TRBV10-3 with TRBJ1-2; D is possibly TRBD1 (6 bases). Germline CDR1 ENHRY, CDR2 SYGVKD. The CDR3 spans 14 residues. V was clipped by 6 bases and J by 7 bases, with 18 bases between them. The DNA of the CDR3 is TGTGCCATCAGCGATTGGCAGGGGTTCTCTGGCTACACCTTC. This translates into CAISDWQGFSGYTF.

The chain uses TRBV7-2 and TRBJ1-5; no firm D call. Germline V CDR1 and CDR2: SGHTA, FQGNSA. V was pared by 4 bases and J by 2 bases, with 12 bases between. This CDR3 spans 15 amino acids. CDR3 loop: CASSSSDMGNQPQHF. The CDR3 coding sequence is TGTGCCAGCAGCTCGTCCGACATGGGCAATCAGCCCCAGCATTTT.

A word on this clone: The sample has other DNA sequences that encode this CDR3 too. The CDR3 protein is CASSSGTPQETQYF. CDR3 DNA: TGCGCCAGCAGCTCCGGGACACCACAAGAGACCCAGTACTTC. The V call is TRBV5-1, the J call TRBJ2-5; D is perhaps TRBD1 (6 bases). Germline V gene sequence: CDR1 SGHRS, CDR2 YFSETQ. Trimming took off 3 bases at V and 2 bases at J, with 11 bases between the two ends. The CDR3 contains 14 residues.

V usage is TRBV24-1 and J usage is TRBJ1-2, with D perhaps TRBD1 (5 bases). Germline CDR1 is KGHDR and CDR2 is SFDVKD. Trimming took 4 bases from V and 6 from J, leaving 8 bases between them. The CDR3 totals 12 residues. For the CDR3, the DNA is TGTGCCACCAGTGACAGGGTGGATGGCTACACCTTC. This gives the protein CATSDRVDGYTF.

This chain joins TRBV6-4 and TRBJ2-1, with TRBD2 identical over 10 bases. Germline CDR1 reads MRHNA; CDR2 reads SNTAGT. This CDR3 contains 16 residues. V dropped 4 bases and J dropped 6; count of bases not matched to a gene: 9. In nucleotides, the CDR3 is TGTGCCAGCAGTGCAACTAGCGGGGTAGATGTCAATGAGCAGTTCTTC. Amino acid sequence: CASSATSGVDVNEQFF.